Following are 7 T cell receptor beta chains from one sample sequenced in a study of chemoradiotherapy in HPV16-positive cancers. Produced via immunoSEQ multiplex PCR; TCRdb's table is partial and in-frame only. Altogether fewer than 25,000 clones are present, roughly 73% being singletons, with the ten largest covering roughly 2.5%. Sampling was conducted from a patient who underwent chemoradiotherapy. These receptors all stem from a human donor with HPV-associated anogenital cancer.

The chain recombines TRBV4-1 with TRBJ1-5, with unresolved D. CDR3 length: 18 amino acids. Germline CDR1 MGHRA, CDR2 YSYEKL. V was trimmed by 1 base and J by 0 bases, leaving 16 bases between them. CDR3 nucleotide sequence: TGCGCCAGCAGCCAAGTTAATTTCCTGGGAAATAGCAATCAGCCCCAGCATTTT. This encodes CASSQVNFLGNSNQPQHF.

The V call is TRBV7-9, the J call TRBJ2-2; no clear D gene. This CDR3 has 14 residues. Trimming removed 2 bases from V and 1 base from J, with 5 bases in between. Germline V gives CDR1 SEHNR, CDR2 FQNEAQ (reference sequence). In DNA, the CDR3 is TGTGCCAGCAGCTTAATCCTGAACACCGGGGAGCTGTTTTTT. Its protein product is CASSLILNTGELFF.

The chain has TRBV28 and TRBJ2-1; no clear D gene. Germline CDR1 MDHEN, CDR2 SYDVKM. Trimming took 8 bases from V and 4 from J, leaving 6 bases between them. CDR3 size: 11 residues. CDR3 sequence: CASGIYNEQFF. The CDR3 DNA reads TGTGCCAGCGGCATTTACAATGAGCAGTTCTTC.

The chain joins TRBV5-6 to TRBJ2-7, with 12 bases matching TRBD2. The CDR3 loop spans 15 amino acids. Germline V gene sequence: CDR1 SGHDT, CDR2 YYEEEE. The ends lost 5 bases at V and 4 bases at J; junction bases unmatched: 7. The CDR3 DNA sequence: TGTGCCAGCAGTCGCCGACTAGCGGGAGCATACGAGCAGTACTTC. Translated, it gives CASSRRLAGAYEQYF. The variable domain in full, with the rest retrieved from reference TRBV5-6 and TRBJ2-7, is DAGVTQSPTHLIKTRGQQVTLRCSPKSGHDTVSWYQQALGQGPQFIFQYYEEEERQRGNFPDRFSGHQFPNYSSELNVNALLLGDSALYLCASSRRLAGAYEQYFGPGTRLTVT.

DNA of the CDR3: TGTGCCAGCAGTGAACCCCCCGGGGACAGGGGGCTCAAAGCCCAGCATTTT. The encoded protein is CASSEPPGDRGLKAQHF. The chain carries TRBV6-1 and TRBJ1-5; 12 bases agree with TRBD1. Germline V gene data show CDR1 as MNHNS and CDR2 as SASEGT. The trim removed 2 bases at V and 11 bases at J, leaving 13 bases unmatched. This CDR3 comprises 17 residues.

The chain recombines TRBV28 with TRBJ2-5; 7 bases line up with TRBD1. The V and J ends lost 7 bases and 5 bases, in that order; junction bases with no gene match: 10. CDR1 is MDHEN and CDR2 is SYDVKM in the germline V gene. The CDR3 is 14 amino acids. Here the CDR3 DNA reads TGTGCCAGCAATCGGGGACAGCGACGTGAGACCCAGTACTTC. Amino acid sequence: CASNRGQRRETQYF.

This chain's CDR3 is CASTNSPYEQYF. DNA of the CDR3: TGTGCCAGCACGAACAGCCCCTACGAGCAGTACTTC. This chain links TRBV2 with TRBJ2-7, with D uncertain. Trimming took 7 bases from V and 2 from J, leaving 9 bases between them. The CDR3 is 12 residues long. Germline V gene data show CDR1 as SNHLY and CDR2 as FYNNEI. The full variable domain, in which reference TRBV2 and TRBJ2-7 provide the parts outside the CDR3, is EPEVTQTPSHQVTQMGQEVILRCVPISNHLYFYWYRQILGQKVEFLVSFYNNEISEKSEIFDDQFSVERPDGSNFTLKIRSTKLEDSAMYFCASTNSPYEQYFGPGTRLTVT.